These 27 T cell receptor beta chains were sequenced from one sample in a study of esophageal squamous cell carcinoma under preoperative chemotherapy. MiXCR, run by TCRdb on the PCR reads, gives a single entry per CDR3 protein. The sample lists some 10,000 distinct CDR3 sequences; around half were seen once. As to time point: after preoperative PTX-NDP chemotherapy. This sample was taken from a patient given preoperative chemotherapy. The receptors originated from a human donor with esophageal squamous cell carcinoma. The donor label of this sample is uncertain.

There are many counts of this clonotype. The chain joins TRBV5-4 to TRBJ2-7; D is unresolved. The CDR3 totals 14 residues. Germline CDR1 SGHNT, CDR2 YYREEE (reference sequence). V gave up 0 bases and J gave up 0 bases, with 7 bases separating them. The CDR3 region has the DNA TGTGCCAGCAGCTTGGGTGGGGACTCCTACGAGCAGTACTTC. Amino acid sequence: CASSLGGDSYEQYF.

This clonotype appeared many times. This rearrangement joins TRBV6-1 to TRBJ2-1; tentative D call: TRBD1 (6 bases). V gave up 6 bases and J gave up 13 bases, with 19 bases separating them. The germline V gene has CDR1 MNHNS and CDR2 SASEGT. This CDR3 region has 13 residues. Here the CDR3 DNA reads TGTGCCAGCAGAAGCGGACAGTTAGAGACCCAGTTCTTC. This gives the protein CASRSGQLETQFF.

In its sample, this clonotype was seen a few times. The chain uses TRBV7-2 and TRBJ2-1; 7 bases align to TRBD1. With the DNA end fitting TRBJ2-7 better, the J assignment may be wrong. Germline values: CDR1 SGHTA, CDR2 FQGNSA. The CDR3 covers 16 residues. DNA of the CDR3: TGTGCCAGCAACCAACCGACCGGGACAGCCCCCTACGAGCAGTACTTC. Its protein product is CASNQPTGTAPYEQYF.

This clonotype was recorded only once. This chain's CDR3 is CAAGGEGRAKETQYF. In DNA, the CDR3 is TGTGCCGCGGGGGGAGAGGGGAGAGCCAAAGAGACCCAGTACTTC. The chain couples TRBV6-1 to TRBJ2-3, with TRBD2 matching 8 bases. The J call may be wrong; the DNA end is better matched by TRBJ2-5. Germline CDR1 reads MNHNS; CDR2 reads SASEGT. The CDR3 is 15 residues long.

The chain recombines TRBV6-1 with TRBJ2-1; tentative D call: TRBD2 (5 bases). The J call may be mistaken, given a closer DNA end match to TRBJ2-7. The germline gives CDR1 MNHNS, CDR2 SASEGT. This CDR3 spans 12 amino acids. The CDR3 sequence: CASSEYGNEQYF. The CDR3, as DNA: TGTGCCAGCAGTGAGTACGGGAACGAGCAGTACTTC.

The chain couples TRBV7-6 to TRBJ2-5, with D possibly matching TRBD1 (6 bases). With the DNA end fitting TRBJ2-7 better, the J assignment may be wrong. The CDR3 length is 15 residues. Germline assignment: CDR1 SGHVS and CDR2 FNYEAQ. The CDR3 DNA reads as TGTGCCAGCAGCTCCCTTTTGGGGGCTACCTACGAGCAGTACTTC. Residues: CASSSLLGATYEQYF.

This clonotype was recorded many times. The rearrangement uses TRBV7-2 and TRBJ2-2; D possibly corresponds to TRBD2 (6 bases). V was shortened by 1 base and J by 5 bases, with 20 bases between the two germline ends. Germline CDR1 SGHTA, CDR2 FQGNSA. The length of the CDR3 is 18 residues. As DNA, the CDR3 is TGTGCCAGCAGCTTAGAAGCCCCCCCCCTAGCGAGGACCGGGGAGCTGTTTTTT. Residues: CASSLEAPPLARTGELFF. The entire variable domain, with the rest obtained from reference TRBV7-2 and TRBJ2-2, is as follows: GAGVSQSPSNKVTEKGKDVELRCDPISGHTALYWYRQSLGQGLEFLIYFQGNSAPDKSGLPSDRFSAERTGGSVSTLTIQRTQQEDSAVYLCASSLEAPPLARTGELFFGEGSRLTVL.

This rearrangement joins TRBV6-1 to TRBJ2-5, with D perhaps matching TRBD1 (6 bases). The J call is in doubt because the DNA end fits TRBJ2-7 better. This CDR3 spans 14 amino acids. Per the germline V gene, CDR1 is MNHNS and CDR2 is SASEGT. CDR3 nucleotides: TGTGCCAGCAAACTTACAGGGCCCTCCTACGAGCAGTACTTC. Protein: CASKLTGPSYEQYF.

In its sample, this clonotype was seen a few times. A much larger clone differs from this one at a single base, so this may be a read error. This chain uses TRBV6-1 with TRBJ2-1, with 12 nucleotides matching TRBD2. CDR3 length equals 14 residues. V lost 4 bases and J lost 10; bases outside the gene matches: 5. Germline assignment: CDR1 MNHNS and CDR2 SASEGT. CDR3 region: CASSATSGSFEQFF. DNA for the CDR3: TGTGCCAGCAGTGCGACTAGCGGGAGTTTCGAGCAGTTCTTC.

The chain couples TRBV6-5 to TRBJ1-2; D gene unclear. V dropped 2 bases and J dropped 9 bases, with 13 bases sitting between them. Germline CDR1 is MNHEY and CDR2 is SVGAGI. This CDR3 spans 13 amino acids. The CDR3 sequence is CASSYRVERSYTF. The CDR3 nucleotides are TGTGCCAGCAGTTACAGGGTGGAGAGGAGCTACACCTTC.

On this clonotype itself: A junction boundary mismatches the germline segment, possibly from a read error. The gene calls are TRBV7-6 and TRBJ2-5; perhaps TRBD2 as D (7 bases). CDR3 length: 16 amino acids. Per the germline V gene, CDR1 is SGHVS and CDR2 is FNYEAQ. CDR3 in DNA: TGTGCCAGCAGCTTGGGGTTGTGCGCGGGGGCCGAGGCCCAGTATTTC. It is translated as CASSLGLCAGAEAQYF.

This clonotype was seen a handful of times. The chain uses TRBV6-1 and TRBJ2-1; TRBD2 agrees at 8 bases. V shed 6 bases and J 10 bases; nucleotides not matched to a gene: 17. CDR1 and CDR2 (germline): MNHNS, SASEGT. The CDR3 is 16 amino acids. The CDR3 sequence is CASRTAFSGGNYEQFF. The CDR3 DNA reads as TGTGCCAGCAGGACCGCTTTCAGCGGGGGAAACTACGAGCAGTTCTTC.

This clonotype came up once. The junction departs from the called germline gene at one end, perhaps through a read error. The rearrangement uses TRBV27 and TRBJ2-4, with D possibly matching TRBD1 (5 bases). This CDR3 is built from 13 residues. Per the germline V gene, CDR1 is MNHEY and CDR2 is SMNVEV (reference sequence). In DNA, the CDR3 is TGTGCCGCGGCGGCGCGACGGACAAACACGCAGTATTTC. It yields the protein CAAAARRTNTQYF.

This chain uses TRBV11-2 with TRBJ2-3, with D perhaps being TRBD1 or TRBD2 (5 bases each). Per the germline V gene, CDR1 is SGHAT and CDR2 is FQNNGV. V was clipped by 7 bases and J by 5 bases, with 22 bases between them. This CDR3 has 16 amino acids. Here the CDR3 DNA reads TGTGCCAGCATGGGGGAAGGGGTCGGTGAGGAAGATACGCAGTATTTT. Translating it yields CASMGEGVGEEDTQYF.

V and J are TRBV11-2 and TRBJ2-3; D may be TRBD2 (7 bases). The DNA matches TRBJ2-1 better at its end, which makes the J call doubtful. Germline values: CDR1 SGHAT, CDR2 FQNNGV. This CDR3 is 16 amino acids long. CDR3: CASRGHGGGGTETQFF. The CDR3 DNA is TGTGCCAGCAGGGGGCATGGGGGGGGGGGCACAGAGACCCAGTTCTTC.

This clonotype was recorded a few times. The rearrangement uses TRBV7-2 and TRBJ1-1, with no clear D. The CDR3 extends over 13 amino acids. V was trimmed by 6 bases and J by 0 bases, leaving 8 bases between them. Germline V gives CDR1 SGHTA, CDR2 FQGNSA. CDR3 nucleotides: TGTGCCAGCAGTACTAACCTGAACACTGAAGCTTTCTTT. Protein: CASSTNLNTEAFF.

This clonotype has ten or more counts. The genes are TRBV6-2 or TRBV6-3 and TRBJ2-5; D is uncertain. The J call may be wrong; the DNA end is better matched by TRBJ2-7. This CDR3 has 17 residues. From germline, CDR1 is MNHEY and CDR2 SVGEGT. The CDR3: CASSYSYETLVGYEQYF. DNA of the CDR3: TGTGCCAGCAGTTACTCCTATGAAACTTTAGTGGGCTACGAGCAGTACTTC.

In this sample, this clonotype turned up once. One end of the junction is discordant with germline, which a read error may explain. The chain uses TRBV10-3 and TRBJ2-3; D possibly uses TRBD1 or TRBD2 (5 bases each). Looked up from germline, CDR1 is ENHRY and CDR2 is SYGVKD. The CDR3 runs to 12 residues. The CDR3 is CAGTDGRETQYF. In DNA form, the CDR3 reads TGTGCCGGGACGGATGGGAGAGAGACGCAGTACTTT.

Remarks on this clonotype: An end of the junction does not agree with germline; a read error may underlie this. The chain is built from TRBV12-3 or TRBV12-4 and TRBJ2-1; 7 nucleotides agree with TRBD2. There are 15 residues in the CDR3. The CDR3 protein is CASSSSGLNTEELYF. The DNA of the CDR3 is TGTGCCAGCAGTTCTAGCGGCCTGAACACAGAGGAGCTGTATTTT.

This clonotype was detected once. Compared with germline, one end of the junction differs, possibly owing to a read error. The chain is built from TRBV7-2 and TRBJ2-3; D gene ambiguous. Germline V gives CDR1 SGHTA, CDR2 FQGNSA. The length of the CDR3 is 12 residues. The chain's CDR3 is CAGSIHTDTQYF. For the CDR3, the DNA is TGTGCCGGCAGCATACACACAGATACCCAGTATTTT.

This rearrangement joins TRBV6-1 to TRBJ2-5; D may be TRBD2 (6 bases). The DNA end favors TRBJ2-3, so the J call may be wrong. CDR1 is MNHNS, CDR2 SASEGT, per germline. The CDR3 covers 16 residues. CDR3 DNA sequence: TGTGCCAGCGGGGACCTCGGGGGATGTGACAAAGAGACGCAGTATTTT. As protein: CASGDLGGCDKETQYF.

The chain has TRBV6-5 and TRBJ2-3; the D gene is possibly TRBD1 (5 bases). The DNA end lines up better with TRBJ2-7; the J call may be wrong. Germline CDR1 MNHEY, CDR2 SVGAGI. The CDR3 extends over 14 amino acids. Here the CDR3 reads CASSYSRQLYEQYF. The CDR3 DNA follows: TGTGCCAGCAGTTACTCGAGACAGTTGTACGAGCAGTACTTC.

This clonotype has at least ten counts. The V gene is TRBV12-3 or TRBV12-4, the J gene TRBJ2-1; D is tentatively TRBD1 or TRBD2 (5 bases each). Trimming left V 5 bases short and J 13 bases short, with 27 bases between. CDR3 length equals 16 residues. The CDR3 nucleotides read TGTGCCAGCAGTCTCCCGACGGGACCCGGTGGAGAGACCCAGTTCTTC. As protein: CASSLPTGPGGETQFF.

Turning to this clonotype: At one of its ends the junction is not consistent with the germline gene, which may arise from a read error. Here the CDR3 reads CATRLCTRNMQYF. CDR3 nucleotides: TGCGCCACGAGGCTGTGCACCAGAAACATGCAGTACTTC. This chain links TRBV10-1 with TRBJ2-4; no clear D gene. The CDR3 is 13 residues long. Germline CDR1 reads WNHNN; CDR2 reads SYGVQD (reference sequence).

This chain uses TRBV7-6 with TRBJ2-2, with 7 bases identical to TRBD2. The J call could be wrong; TRBJ2-3 is a better fit for the DNA end. The CDR3 extends over 14 amino acids. CDR1 and CDR2 (germline): SGHVS, FNYEAQ. The CDR3 DNA reads as TGTGCCAGCAGCTTAGAGGGAGGGACCGGGACGCAGTATTTT. Translating it yields CASSLEGGTGTQYF.

This clonotype was seen at least ten times. The gene calls are TRBV12-3 or TRBV12-4 and TRBJ2-5, with TRBD1 matching 8 bases. The CDR3 runs to 16 residues. J lost 0 bases, V lost 6 bases, and 9 bases had no gene match. The CDR3 nucleotides read TGTGCCAGCAGCCCAGGGACAGGAGGCTACCAAGAGACCCAGTACTTC. Translating gives CASSPGTGGYQETQYF.

Sample share makes this clonotype large. The chain combines TRBV6-1 with TRBJ2-3, with D perhaps matching TRBD2 (6 bases). Trimming cost V 1 base and J 5 bases, with 10 bases left between them. Per the germline V gene, CDR1 is MNHNS and CDR2 is SASEGT. The length of the CDR3 is 14 residues. CDR3: CASSEETSQDTQYF. The CDR3 DNA follows: TGTGCCAGCAGTGAAGAAACTAGCCAAGATACGCAGTATTTT.